The entry below describes one T cell receptor (beta chain). The antigen is unknown. The data were obtained in a study of shared clonotypes between healthy human individuals. Findings and limits, study-wide: Naive subsets generally exceeded memory subsets in estimated richness. Clonotype sharing across a few donors was observed for 4% to 5.5% of naive CD4 clonotypes.

Splitting of each subset's genomic DNA was done evenly across several immunoSEQ plates. This table comes from immunoSEQ multiplex PCR, and its TCRdb copy is limited to in-frame clones, with some not included. The table records 1,500,000 or so clones, around 98.5% of them present only once. The J segment lost 7 bases and the V segment lost 8 bases, leaving 5 bases of the junction unmatched. The CDR3 consists of 12 residues. Germline CDR1 is GTSNPN and CDR2 is SVGIG (reference sequence). The sequenced sample was naive CD4+ T cells sorted from blood. Subset of the sample: CD45RA+ positively selected. This chain joins TRBV30 and TRBJ1-4; 9 bases agree with TRBD1. The sequence was obtained from a man aged 25 to 45 in good health. The CDR3 region is CAEDRGAEKLFF. The DNA for the CDR3 is TGTGCCGAGGACAGGGGAGCTGAAAAACTGTTTTTT.